This TCR beta chain was documented in a study of Tregs in tolerant kidney transplant recipients. The germline gives CDR1 MDHEN, CDR2 SYDVKM. The CDR3 runs 17 residues. Notes on this clone: The antigen is not known. With only one base between it and a far larger clone, this is likely a read error.

This table comes from immunoSEQ multiplex PCR, and its TCRdb copy is limited to in-frame clones, with some not included. The sample consists of about 350 clones, about 40% of them appearing once. This sequence originates from a human patient who received a combined kidney and bone marrow transplant. Some T cells may be the graft donor's. Source material: Tregs from blood cultured with allogeneic cells. This chain connects TRBV28 to TRBJ2-2; a possible D gene is TRBD2 (6 bases). In DNA, the CDR3 is TGTGTCAGCAGTCTTTGGGACTTAGCGGTTGGTACCGGGGAGCTGTTTTTT. The encoded protein is CVSSLWDLAVGTGELFF.